Shown below are 21 T cell receptor beta chains from a single sample sequenced in a study of blood T cell repertoires in COVID-19. Only in-frame clones appear in the TCRdb table, and some are missing; sequencing was by immunoSEQ multiplex PCR. The sample holds about 220,000 clones, about 87% seen once. The sample comprised PBMCs or T cells enriched from blood (not recorded which). These receptors originate from a woman aged 25 to 39 with acute COVID-19.

Remarks on this clone: This CDR3 is also generated by other DNA sequences in the sample. This chain joins TRBV9 and TRBJ2-5; 9 bases line up with TRBD1. Germline V gene lookup returns CDR1 SGDLS and CDR2 YYNGEE. This CDR3 is built from 15 residues. Trimming took 0 bases from V and 5 from J; bases not matched to a gene: 5. CDR3 amino acids: CASSVDRGLGETQYF. As DNA, the CDR3 is TGTGCCAGCAGCGTAGACAGGGGGCTAGGGGAGACCCAGTACTTC.

The table lists this clone with a few counts. This rearrangement joins TRBV10-2 to TRBJ1-5, with D perhaps TRBD1 (6 bases). The germline gives CDR1 WSHSY, CDR2 SAAADI. The length of the CDR3 is 16 residues. V lost 2 bases to trimming and J lost 1 base, with 12 bases between them. Here the CDR3 DNA reads TGCGCCAGCAGTGAGGGGGGCCATGGGAGCAATCAGCCCCAGCATTTT. Amino acids: CASSEGGHGSNQPQHF.

The genes are TRBV2 and TRBJ1-5; tentative D call: TRBD1 (5 bases). Trimming stripped 4 bases from V and 4 bases from J, with 14 bases between. Germline V gives CDR1 SNHLY, CDR2 FYNNEI. This CDR3 has 15 residues. The CDR3 sequence: CASSGLVAGNQPQHF. The CDR3 DNA reads as TGTGCCAGCAGTGGCCTGGTGGCAGGGAATCAGCCCCAGCATTTT. Using reference TRBV2 and TRBJ1-5 for the parts outside the CDR3, the full variable domain is EPEVTQTPSHQVTQMGQEVILRCVPISNHLYFYWYRQILGQKVEFLVSFYNNEISEKSEIFDDQFSVERPDGSNFTLKIRSTKLEDSAMYFCASSGLVAGNQPQHFGDGTRLSIL.

The chain combines TRBV6-6 with TRBJ1-6; D ambiguous. Per germline, CDR1 MNHNY and CDR2 SVGAGI (reference sequence). The CDR3 length is 13 residues. V lost 7 bases and J lost 8, with 12 bases in between. In DNA, the CDR3 is TGTGCCAGCACGGAGGATTCTTATTCACCCCTCCACTTT. Its translation: CASTEDSYSPLHF.

The chain is built from TRBV4-1 and TRBJ1-2; D gene unclear. This CDR3 has 13 residues. V was pared by 1 base and J by 1 base, with 4 bases between. Germline CDR1 and CDR2: MGHRA and YSYEKL. CDR3 DNA: TGCGCCAGCAGCCAAGCGGGTAACTATGGCTACACCTTC. Amino acid sequence: CASSQAGNYGYTF.

V and J are TRBV7-9 and TRBJ1-1, with 12 bases lining up with TRBD1. The CDR3 contains 15 residues. The germline V gene has CDR1 SEHNR and CDR2 FQNEAQ (reference sequence). Germline trimming cut 11 bases from V and 6 bases from J; bases unmatched to any gene: 13. The CDR3 nucleotides are TGTGCCGGACAGGAGGGGACAGGGGGCAATGCTGAAGCTTTCTTT. This translates into CAGQEGTGGNAEAFF. The full variable domain, with the rest looked up from reference TRBV7-9 and TRBJ1-1, is DTGVSQNPRHKITKRGQNVTFRCDPISEHNRLYWYRQTLGQGPEFLTYFQNEAQLEKSRLLSDRFSAERPKGSFSTLEIQRTEQGDSAMYLCAGQEGTGGNAEAFFGQGTRLTVV.

The CDR3: CASSVETSTDTQYF. DNA of the CDR3: TGTGCCAGCAGCGTAGAGACTAGCACAGATACGCAGTATTTT. The chain is built from TRBV9 and TRBJ2-3; D gene ambiguous. Trimming removed 0 bases at V and 0 bases at J, with 5 bases between. The CDR3 sequence is 14 residues long. The germline V gene has CDR1 SGDLS and CDR2 YYNGEE.

This clone occurred once. The chain has TRBV5-1 and TRBJ2-3; 10 positions match TRBD2. The junction had 7 bases not matched to a gene; V was cut back by 6 bases and J by 6 bases. The CDR3 length is 14 residues. Germline V gene data show CDR1 as SGHRS and CDR2 as YFSETQ. The CDR3 reads CASTIAGGPDTQYF. DNA of the CDR3: TGCGCCAGCACGATAGCGGGGGGCCCCGATACGCAGTATTTT.

The chain has TRBV4-1 and TRBJ1-2; a possible D gene is TRBD1 (6 bases). The CDR3 loop spans 16 amino acids. Trimming cost V 1 base and J 4 bases, with 16 bases left between them. CDR1 MGHRA and CDR2 YSYEKL come from the germline V gene. The CDR3 sequence: CASSQVAGEDRYGYTF. The CDR3 DNA follows: TGCGCCAGCAGCCAAGTTGCAGGGGAAGACCGCTATGGCTACACCTTC.

J is TRBJ2-3 and V is TRBV6-5; a weak D match, TRBD2 (6 bases). The CDR3 is 12 residues long. Trimming cost V 6 bases and J 8 bases, with 12 bases left between them. Germline CDR1 is MNHEY and CDR2 is SVGAGI. The CDR3 protein is CASRAQGGTQYF. CDR3 DNA: TGTGCCAGCAGAGCCCAGGGAGGTACGCAGTATTTT.

A remark on this clone: Other DNA sequences in this sample translate to the same CDR3. This chain's CDR3 is CASSLTGNTEAFF. CDR3 sequence (DNA): TGTGCCAGCAGTTTGACAGGGAACACTGAAGCTTTCTTT. This sequence joins TRBV12-3 or TRBV12-4 and TRBJ1-1, with a possible D match to TRBD1 (6 bases). This CDR3 contains 13 residues. V gave up 3 bases and J gave up 1 base, with 6 bases separating them.

The V call is TRBV3-1 (or the pseudogene TRBV3-2), the J call TRBJ2-2, with TRBD1 matching 11 bases. The CDR3 consists of 16 residues. V was clipped by 5 bases and J by 7 bases; unmatched bases: 9. In germline, CDR1 is LGHDT, CDR2 YNNKEL (reference sequence). The CDR3 protein is CASSSWTGGEIGELFF. The CDR3 coding sequence is TGTGCCAGCAGCTCCTGGACAGGGGGCGAGATCGGGGAGCTGTTTTTT.

This rearrangement joins TRBV4-1 to TRBJ1-4, with D possibly TRBD1 on 6 matching bases. The CDR3 is made up of 16 amino acids. The ends were cut back, 1 base at V and 10 bases at J, with 19 bases in the middle. CDR1 is MGHRA and CDR2 is YSYEKL in the germline V gene. This chain's CDR3 is CASSQVMAGVVGKLFF. The CDR3 nucleotides are TGCGCCAGCAGCCAAGTTATGGCAGGGGTTGTGGGAAAACTGTTTTTT.

V and J are TRBV7-9 and TRBJ2-3; D is possibly TRBD2 (6 bases). The germline gives CDR1 SEHNR, CDR2 FQNEAQ (reference sequence). This CDR3 contains 14 residues. Deletions cut 8 bases from V and 2 bases from J, with 14 bases between. CDR3 protein: CASEEAGLTDTQYF. In nucleotides, the CDR3 is TGTGCCAGCGAAGAAGCGGGCCTCACAGATACGCAGTATTTT.

This chain links TRBV10-3 with TRBJ1-6; 7 bases fit TRBD1. The V gene's germline CDR1 is ENHRY and CDR2 SYGVKD. The CDR3 is 14 amino acids. V shed 6 bases and J 6 bases; nucleotides not matched to a gene: 5. CDR3 DNA: TGTGCCATCAGAGGGGACAGCCGTAATTCACCCCTCCACTTT. Protein product: CAIRGDSRNSPLHF.

The V and J genes are TRBV27 and TRBJ2-5, with TRBD2 matching over 9 bases. The CDR3 totals 16 residues. Germline assignment: CDR1 MNHEY and CDR2 SMNVEV (reference sequence). V was pared by 3 bases and J by 3 bases, with 8 bases of the junction left unmatched. CDR3 DNA: TGTGCCAGCAGTTTGTCATTAGCGGGGGCTGAAGAGACCCAGTACTTC. It translates to CASSLSLAGAEETQYF.

The chain is built from TRBV10-1 and TRBJ2-1, with 7 bases aligning to TRBD1. The germline V gene encodes CDR1 WNHNN and CDR2 SYGVQD (reference sequence). V lost 6 bases and J lost 7; bases outside the gene matches: 6. The CDR3 loop spans 13 amino acids. CDR3 in DNA: TGCGCCAGCAGCCAAAACAGGGGTAATGAGCAGTTCTTC. This encodes CASSQNRGNEQFF.

CDR3 sequence: CASSLEGGWTGRNNEQFF. The DNA of the CDR3 is TGTGCCAGCAGCTTAGAGGGGGGTTGGACAGGGAGGAACAATGAGCAGTTCTTC. The chain joins TRBV7-2 to TRBJ2-1, with 8 bases identical to TRBD1. Germline V gives CDR1 SGHTA, CDR2 FQGNSA. The CDR3 length is 18 residues. J was trimmed by 5 bases and V by 1 base; bases with no gene match: 13.

The chain couples TRBV7-2 to TRBJ2-7; D might be TRBD1 (5 bases). V gave up 2 bases and J gave up 6 bases, with 8 bases separating them. Germline loops: CDR1 SGHTA, CDR2 FQGNSA. This CDR3 is built from 12 residues. The CDR3 loop is CASSLLGAEQYF. The CDR3 DNA is TGTGCCAGCAGCTTACTAGGGGCCGAGCAGTACTTC.

The chain has TRBV10-1 and TRBJ2-2; D call uncertain. Germline V CDR1 and CDR2: WNHNN, SYGVQD (reference sequence). The CDR3 loop spans 12 amino acids. Trimming removed 6 bases at V and 6 bases at J, with 8 bases between. The CDR3 reads CASSPNSGELFF. The CDR3 coding sequence is TGCGCCAGCAGCCCAAATTCCGGGGAGCTGTTTTTT.

The chain uses TRBV9 and TRBJ1-2; 7 positions agree with TRBD1. The CDR3 is 13 residues long. The ends lost 4 bases at V and 2 bases at J; junction bases unmatched: 2. The germline gives CDR1 SGDLS, CDR2 YYNGEE. CDR3 residues: CASSSGQNYGYTF. DNA of the CDR3: TGTGCCAGCAGCTCGGGACAGAACTATGGCTACACCTTC.